One sample yielded the 7 T cell receptor beta chains listed below, sequenced in a study of glioma-infiltrating T cells after dendritic cell vaccination. Profiling relied on immunoSEQ multiplex PCR, and the TCRdb table lists in-frame clones only, not all of them. Of about 92,000 clones listed, 86% are singletons. Sequencing used blood, obtained before dendritic cell vaccination. These receptors came from a human donor with glioblastoma.

The V gene is TRBV5-1, the J gene TRBJ1-5, with D tentatively TRBD1 (6 bases). Per the germline V gene, CDR1 is SGHRS and CDR2 is YFSETQ. V shed 4 bases and J shed 9 bases, with 14 bases lying between them. This CDR3 comprises 13 residues. The DNA of the CDR3 is TGCGCCAGCAGCCGGGGGGACAAAGGGCCCCAGCATTTT. The encoded protein is CASSRGDKGPQHF.

This chain joins TRBV28 and TRBJ1-2, with unresolved D. This CDR3 has 13 amino acids. The V gene lost 4 bases and the J gene lost 3 bases, with 9 bases spanning the gap. The germline V gene encodes CDR1 MDHEN and CDR2 SYDVKM. CDR3 DNA: TGTGCCAGCAGTTCGTACGAGGACTATGGCTACACCTTC. Its translation: CASSSYEDYGYTF.

The rearrangement uses TRBV28 and TRBJ1-4; D gene unclear. This CDR3 comprises 15 residues. Trimming shortened V by 2 bases and J by 4 bases, and 11 bases separated the two germline ends. Germline-derived CDR1 and CDR2 are MDHEN and SYDVKM. The CDR3 region has the DNA TGTGCCAGCAGTTTACGTGATAGTGGTAATGAAAAACTGTTTTTT. Translating it yields CASSLRDSGNEKLFF.

This sequence joins TRBV30 and TRBJ1-2; D remains unclear. Deletions cut 7 bases from V and 8 bases from J, with 20 bases between. CDR3 size: 13 residues. Germline CDR1 reads GTSNPN; CDR2 reads SVGIG (reference sequence). This chain's CDR3 is CALERILGWGYTF. Here the CDR3 DNA reads TGTGCCTTAGAACGGATTCTCGGGTGGGGCTACACCTTC.

This chain links TRBV9 with TRBJ2-5, with D tentatively TRBD1 (5 bases). V was clipped by 3 bases and J by 5 bases, with 11 bases between them. Germline lookup yields CDR1 SGDLS and CDR2 YYNGEE. There are 13 residues in the CDR3. The CDR3 DNA sequence: TGTGCCAGCAGCGGTCAGGGTCCTGAGACCCAGTACTTC. This translates into CASSGQGPETQYF. The full variable domain, completed using reference TRBV9 and TRBJ2-5, is DSGVTQTPKHLITATGQRVTLRCSPRSGDLSVYWYQQSLDQGLQFLIQYYNGEERAKGNILERFSAQQFPDLHSELNLSSLELGDSALYFCASSGQGPETQYFGPGTRLLVL.

The chain is built from TRBV7-8 and TRBJ2-7, with 7 positions matching TRBD2. The CDR3 runs 19 residues. V lost 5 bases, J lost 4 bases, and 23 bases stayed unmatched. Germline CDR1 and CDR2: SGHVS and FQNEAQ. CDR3: CASSPRLFQGLHHKYEQYF. The CDR3 coding sequence is TGTGCCAGCAGCCCGAGACTGTTCCAGGGACTACACCACAAATACGAGCAGTACTTC.

This sequence joins TRBV2 and TRBJ2-6; no definite D call. Germline lookup yields CDR1 SNHLY and CDR2 FYNNEI. The ends were cut back, 9 bases at V and 0 bases at J, with 6 bases in the middle. The CDR3 runs 13 residues. The DNA for the CDR3 is TGTGCCAGATCCAGCTCTGGGGCCAACGTCCTGACTTTC. This translates into CARSSSGANVLTF.